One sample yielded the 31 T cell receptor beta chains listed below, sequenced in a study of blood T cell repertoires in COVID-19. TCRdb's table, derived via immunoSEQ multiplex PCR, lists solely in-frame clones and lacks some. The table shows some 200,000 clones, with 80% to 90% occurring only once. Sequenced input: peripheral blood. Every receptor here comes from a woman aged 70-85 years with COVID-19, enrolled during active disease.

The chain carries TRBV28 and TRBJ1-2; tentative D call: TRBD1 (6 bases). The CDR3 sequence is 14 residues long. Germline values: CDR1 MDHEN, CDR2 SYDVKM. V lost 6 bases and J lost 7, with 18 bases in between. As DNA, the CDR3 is TGTGCCAGCAGCCCAACAGGGCTGGGATTTGGCTACACCTTC. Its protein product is CASSPTGLGFGYTF.

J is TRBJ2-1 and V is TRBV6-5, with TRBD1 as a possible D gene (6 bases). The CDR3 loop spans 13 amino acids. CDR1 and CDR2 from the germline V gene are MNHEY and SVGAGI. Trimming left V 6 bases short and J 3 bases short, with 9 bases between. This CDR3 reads CASSRDIYNEQFF. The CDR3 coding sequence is TGTGCCAGCAGCCGGGACATCTACAATGAGCAGTTCTTC.

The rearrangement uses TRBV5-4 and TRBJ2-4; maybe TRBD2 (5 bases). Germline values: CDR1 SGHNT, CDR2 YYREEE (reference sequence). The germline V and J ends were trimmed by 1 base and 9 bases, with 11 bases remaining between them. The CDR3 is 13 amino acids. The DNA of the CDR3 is TGTGCCAGCAGCTTGTCGGGGTTGGGCATTCAGTACTTC. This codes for CASSLSGLGIQYF.

The CDR3 region is CASSRGATNEKLFF. CDR3 in DNA: TGTGCCAGTAGTCGGGGTGCAACTAATGAAAAACTGTTTTTT. The chain couples TRBV19 to TRBJ1-4; D uncertain. Germline-derived CDR1 and CDR2 are LNHDA and SQIVND (reference sequence). The CDR3 is 14 amino acids. Trimming removed 5 bases from V and 0 bases from J, with 7 bases in between.

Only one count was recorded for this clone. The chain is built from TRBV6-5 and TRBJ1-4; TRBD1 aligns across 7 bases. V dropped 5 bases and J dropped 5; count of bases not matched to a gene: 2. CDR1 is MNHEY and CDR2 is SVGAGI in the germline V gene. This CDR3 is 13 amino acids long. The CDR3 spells CASSPTGNEKLFF. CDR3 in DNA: TGTGCCAGCAGTCCGACAGGGAATGAAAAACTGTTTTTT.

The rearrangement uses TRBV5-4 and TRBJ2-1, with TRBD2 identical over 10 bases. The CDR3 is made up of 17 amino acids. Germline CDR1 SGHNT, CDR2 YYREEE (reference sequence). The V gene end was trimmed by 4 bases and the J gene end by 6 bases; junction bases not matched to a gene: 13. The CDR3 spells CASSEVPVLAGGNEQFF. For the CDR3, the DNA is TGTGCCAGCAGCGAGGTCCCGGTGTTAGCGGGGGGCAATGAGCAGTTCTTC.

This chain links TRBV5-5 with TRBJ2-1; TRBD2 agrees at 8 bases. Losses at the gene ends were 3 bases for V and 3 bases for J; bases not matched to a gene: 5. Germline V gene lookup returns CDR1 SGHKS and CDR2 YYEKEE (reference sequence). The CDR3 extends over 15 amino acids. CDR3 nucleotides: TGTGCCAGCAGCTCGGGGAGCGGGAGCTACAATGAGCAGTTCTTC. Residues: CASSSGSGSYNEQFF.

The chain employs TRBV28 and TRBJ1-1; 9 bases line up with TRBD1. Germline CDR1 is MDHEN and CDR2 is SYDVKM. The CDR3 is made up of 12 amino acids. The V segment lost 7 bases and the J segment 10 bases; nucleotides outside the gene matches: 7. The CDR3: CASTQQGARAFF. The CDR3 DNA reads TGTGCCAGCACCCAACAGGGGGCGAGAGCTTTCTTT.

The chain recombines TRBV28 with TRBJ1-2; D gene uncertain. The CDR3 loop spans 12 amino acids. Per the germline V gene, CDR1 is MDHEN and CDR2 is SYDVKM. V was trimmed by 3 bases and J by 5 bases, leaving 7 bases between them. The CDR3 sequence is CASSLRAYGYTF. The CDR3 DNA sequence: TGTGCCAGCAGTTTGAGGGCGTATGGCTACACCTTC.

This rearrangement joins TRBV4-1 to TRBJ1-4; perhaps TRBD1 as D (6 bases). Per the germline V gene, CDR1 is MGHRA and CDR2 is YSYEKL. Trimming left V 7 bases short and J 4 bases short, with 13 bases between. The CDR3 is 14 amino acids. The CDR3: CASTQTGYNEKLFF. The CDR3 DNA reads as TGCGCCAGCACCCAGACAGGATATAATGAAAAACTGTTTTTT.

CDR3 DNA: TGCGCCAGCAGCACCGGACAGCCCACAGATACGCAGTATTTT. This codes for CASSTGQPTDTQYF. The chain uses TRBV5-1 and TRBJ2-3; tentative D call: TRBD1 (6 bases). This CDR3 comprises 14 residues. Between the trimmed V and J ends, which lost 4 bases and 2 bases, there was a span of 11 bases. Germline CDR1 SGHRS, CDR2 YFSETQ.

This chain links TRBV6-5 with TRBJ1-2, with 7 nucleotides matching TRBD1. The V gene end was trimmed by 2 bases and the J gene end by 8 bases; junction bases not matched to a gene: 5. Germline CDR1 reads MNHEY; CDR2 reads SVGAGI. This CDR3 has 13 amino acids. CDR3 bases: TGTGCCAGCAGTTACCTTAGACAGGGCGGCTACACCTTC. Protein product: CASSYLRQGGYTF.

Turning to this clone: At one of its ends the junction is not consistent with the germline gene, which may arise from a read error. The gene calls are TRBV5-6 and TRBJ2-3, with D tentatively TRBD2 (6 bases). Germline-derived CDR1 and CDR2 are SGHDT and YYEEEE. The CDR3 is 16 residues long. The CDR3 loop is CASTLLRDSNTDTQYF. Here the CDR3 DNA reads TGTGCCAGCACCTTGCTCCGGGACTCCAACACAGATACGCAGTATTTT.

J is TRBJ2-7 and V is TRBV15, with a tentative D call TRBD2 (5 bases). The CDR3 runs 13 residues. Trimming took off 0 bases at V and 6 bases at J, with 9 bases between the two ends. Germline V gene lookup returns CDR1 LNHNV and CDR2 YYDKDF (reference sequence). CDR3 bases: TGTGCCACCAGCAGAGATCGGAGGTTCGAGCAGTACGTC. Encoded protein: CATSRDRRFEQYV.

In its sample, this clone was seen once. CDR3: CASSWRAGGAPPQYF. CDR3 coding DNA: TGTGCCAGCAGCTGGAGAGCGGGAGGCGCCCCCCCGCAGTATTTT. This chain connects TRBV5-4 to TRBJ2-3; 9 bases agree with TRBD2. V dropped 3 bases and J dropped 10; count of bases not matched to a gene: 12. Germline V gene data show CDR1 as SGHNT and CDR2 as YYREEE (reference sequence). This CDR3 comprises 15 residues.

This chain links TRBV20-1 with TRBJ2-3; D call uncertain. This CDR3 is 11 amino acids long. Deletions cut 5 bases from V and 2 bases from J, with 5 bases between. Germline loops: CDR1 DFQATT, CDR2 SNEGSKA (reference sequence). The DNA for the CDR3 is TGCAGTGCTCCAGACACAGATACGCAGTATTTT. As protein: CSAPDTDTQYF.

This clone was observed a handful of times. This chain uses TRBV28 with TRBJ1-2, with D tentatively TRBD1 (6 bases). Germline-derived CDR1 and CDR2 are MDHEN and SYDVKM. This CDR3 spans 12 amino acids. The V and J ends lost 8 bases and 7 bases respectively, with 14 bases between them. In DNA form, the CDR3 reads TGTGCCAGCTTAGGCAGGGGTGGTGGCTACACCTTC. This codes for CASLGRGGGYTF.

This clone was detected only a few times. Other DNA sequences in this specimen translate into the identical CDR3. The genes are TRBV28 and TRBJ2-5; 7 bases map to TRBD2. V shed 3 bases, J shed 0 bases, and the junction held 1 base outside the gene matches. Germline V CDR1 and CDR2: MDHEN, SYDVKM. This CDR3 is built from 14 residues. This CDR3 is CASSLGGNQETQYF. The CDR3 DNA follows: TGTGCCAGCAGTTTGGGGGGGAACCAAGAGACCCAGTACTTC.

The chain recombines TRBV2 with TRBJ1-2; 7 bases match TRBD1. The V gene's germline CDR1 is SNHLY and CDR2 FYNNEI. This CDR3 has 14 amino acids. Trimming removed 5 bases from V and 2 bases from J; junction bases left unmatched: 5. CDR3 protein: CASSRQGNNYGYTF. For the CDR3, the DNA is TGTGCCAGCAGTAGACAGGGAAACAACTATGGCTACACCTTC.

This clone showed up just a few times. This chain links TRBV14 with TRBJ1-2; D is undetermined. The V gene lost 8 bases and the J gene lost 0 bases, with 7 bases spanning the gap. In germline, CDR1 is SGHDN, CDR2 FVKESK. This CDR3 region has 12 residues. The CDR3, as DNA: TGTGCCAGCGGTCGGGCTAACTATGGCTACACCTTC. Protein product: CASGRANYGYTF.

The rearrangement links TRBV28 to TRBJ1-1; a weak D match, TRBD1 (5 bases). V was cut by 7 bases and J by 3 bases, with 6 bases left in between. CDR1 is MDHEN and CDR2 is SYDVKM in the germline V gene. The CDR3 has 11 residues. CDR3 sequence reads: CASKGDTEAFF. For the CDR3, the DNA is TGTGCCAGCAAAGGGGACACTGAAGCTTTCTTT.

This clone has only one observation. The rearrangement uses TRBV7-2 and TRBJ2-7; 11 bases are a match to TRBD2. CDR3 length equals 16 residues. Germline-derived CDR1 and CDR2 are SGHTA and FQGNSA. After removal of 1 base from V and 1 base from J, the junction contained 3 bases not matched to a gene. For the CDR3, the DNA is TGTGCCAGCAGCTTAGGGGGACTAGCGGTATCCTACGAGCAGTACTTC. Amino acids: CASSLGGLAVSYEQYF.

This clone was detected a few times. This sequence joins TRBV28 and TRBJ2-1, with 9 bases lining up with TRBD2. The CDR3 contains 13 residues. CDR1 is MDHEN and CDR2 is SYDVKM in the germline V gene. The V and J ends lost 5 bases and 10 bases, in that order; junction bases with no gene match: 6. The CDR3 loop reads CASSEVAGDEQFF. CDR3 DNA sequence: TGTGCCAGCAGTGAAGTAGCGGGAGACGAGCAGTTCTTC.

CDR3 bases: TGTGCCAGCAGCCGAAGACTCGACACAGATACGCAGTATTTT. Amino acids: CASSRRLDTDTQYF. The genes are TRBV7-9 and TRBJ2-3; D unresolved. Trimming took off 5 bases at V and 2 bases at J, with 11 bases between the two ends. The CDR3 length is 14 residues. The germline V gene has CDR1 SEHNR and CDR2 FQNEAQ (reference sequence).

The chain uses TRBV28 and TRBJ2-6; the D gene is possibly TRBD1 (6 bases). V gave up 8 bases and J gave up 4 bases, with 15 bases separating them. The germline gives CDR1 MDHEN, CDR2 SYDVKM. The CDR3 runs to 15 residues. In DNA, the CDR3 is TGTGCCAGCCGGACAGAATCTTCCGGGGCCAACGTCCTGACTTTC. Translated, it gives CASRTESSGANVLTF.

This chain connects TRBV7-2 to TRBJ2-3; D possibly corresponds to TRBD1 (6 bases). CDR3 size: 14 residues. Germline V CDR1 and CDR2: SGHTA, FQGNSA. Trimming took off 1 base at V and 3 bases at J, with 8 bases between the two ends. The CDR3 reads CASSLDRVTDTQYF. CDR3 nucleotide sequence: TGTGCCAGCAGCTTAGACAGGGTGACAGATACGCAGTATTTT.

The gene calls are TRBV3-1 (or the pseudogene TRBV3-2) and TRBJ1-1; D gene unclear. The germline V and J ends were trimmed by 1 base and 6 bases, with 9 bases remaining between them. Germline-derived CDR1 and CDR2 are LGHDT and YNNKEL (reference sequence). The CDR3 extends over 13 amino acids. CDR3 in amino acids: CASSQGGYPEAFF. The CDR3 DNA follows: TGTGCCAGCAGCCAAGGCGGATACCCTGAAGCTTTCTTT.

The CDR3 loop is CAGSQSGVSGANVLTF. The CDR3 nucleotides are TGTGCCGGCTCGCAGAGCGGGGTATCTGGGGCCAACGTCCTGACTTTC. The chain carries TRBV28 and TRBJ2-6, with 7 bases matching TRBD2. CDR3 size: 16 residues. The V gene's germline CDR1 is MDHEN and CDR2 SYDVKM. The J segment lost 1 base and the V segment lost 11 bases, leaving 11 bases of the junction unmatched.

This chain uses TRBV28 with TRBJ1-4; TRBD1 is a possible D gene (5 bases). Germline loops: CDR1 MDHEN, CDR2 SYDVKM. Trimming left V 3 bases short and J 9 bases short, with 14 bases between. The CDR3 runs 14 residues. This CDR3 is CASSFSQGRKKLFF. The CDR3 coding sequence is TGTGCCAGCAGTTTCAGTCAGGGTCGGAAAAAACTGTTTTTT.

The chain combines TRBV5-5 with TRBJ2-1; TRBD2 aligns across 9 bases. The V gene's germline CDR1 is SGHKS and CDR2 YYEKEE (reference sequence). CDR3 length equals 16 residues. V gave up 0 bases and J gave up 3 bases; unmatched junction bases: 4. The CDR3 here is CASSLESSGGYNEQFF. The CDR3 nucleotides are TGTGCCAGCAGCTTGGAGAGTAGCGGGGGCTACAATGAGCAGTTCTTC.

The CDR3 loop is CAWSKGDEQYF. CDR3 bases: TGTGCCTGGAGTAAAGGGGACGAGCAGTACTTC. This sequence joins TRBV30 and TRBJ2-7; possible D gene TRBD1, 5 bases. The CDR3 contains 11 residues. Germline V CDR1 and CDR2: GTSNPN, SVGIG (reference sequence). Deletions cut 2 bases from V and 5 bases from J, with 7 bases between. Full variable domain (rest looked up from reference TRBV30 and TRBJ2-7): SQTIHQWPATLVQPVGSPLSLECTVEGTSNPNLYWYRQAAGRGLQLLFYSVGIGQISSEVPQNLSASRPQDRQFILSSKKLLLSDSGFYLCAWSKGDEQYFGPGTRLTVT.